This T cell receptor (beta chain) was recovered during a study of OX40 agonist ivuxolimab in advanced cancers. Findings and caveats of the study: There were, on average, more expanded clones in CD8+ T cells than in CD4+.

Note on this clone: Its antigen is currently unknown.

The ends were cut back, 2 bases at V and 6 bases at J, with 5 bases in the middle. Germline loops: CDR1 SGHVS, CDR2 FQNEAQ. The length of the CDR3 is 11 residues. Sequencing was performed with immunoSEQ multiplex PCR; in TCRdb, only in-frame clones are kept and a portion is missing. The table shows almost 90,000 clones, with around nine tenths occurring only once. The chain combines TRBV7-8 with TRBJ2-7, with D unresolved. The sequencing here drew on CD4+ or CD8+ T cells sorted from blood, taken in a trial of the OX40 agonist ivuxolimab. This TCR derives from an adult with an advanced solid tumor such as melanoma, head and neck, liver or kidney cancer. The CDR3 here is CASSLSGEQYF. The CDR3 DNA is TGTGCCAGCAGCTTAAGTGGCGAGCAGTACTTC.